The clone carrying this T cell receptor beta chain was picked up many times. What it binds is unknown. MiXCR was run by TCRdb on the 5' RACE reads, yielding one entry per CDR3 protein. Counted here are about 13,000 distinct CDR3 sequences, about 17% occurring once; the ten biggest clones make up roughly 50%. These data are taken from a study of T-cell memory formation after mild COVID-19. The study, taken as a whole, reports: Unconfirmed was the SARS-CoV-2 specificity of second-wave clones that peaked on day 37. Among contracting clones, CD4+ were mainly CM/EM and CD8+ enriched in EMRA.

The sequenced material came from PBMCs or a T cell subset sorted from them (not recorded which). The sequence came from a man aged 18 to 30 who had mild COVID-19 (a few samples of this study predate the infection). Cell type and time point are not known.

The CDR3 DNA reads TGTGCCAGCAGTTACGGGAAGAACACTGAAGCTTTCTTT. Protein: CASSYGKNTEAFF. This chain links TRBV6-5 with TRBJ1-1; unclear D gene. Germline CDR1 and CDR2: MNHEY and SVGAGI. The CDR3 extends over 13 amino acids. V lost 2 bases, J lost 1 base, and 5 bases lay in between.